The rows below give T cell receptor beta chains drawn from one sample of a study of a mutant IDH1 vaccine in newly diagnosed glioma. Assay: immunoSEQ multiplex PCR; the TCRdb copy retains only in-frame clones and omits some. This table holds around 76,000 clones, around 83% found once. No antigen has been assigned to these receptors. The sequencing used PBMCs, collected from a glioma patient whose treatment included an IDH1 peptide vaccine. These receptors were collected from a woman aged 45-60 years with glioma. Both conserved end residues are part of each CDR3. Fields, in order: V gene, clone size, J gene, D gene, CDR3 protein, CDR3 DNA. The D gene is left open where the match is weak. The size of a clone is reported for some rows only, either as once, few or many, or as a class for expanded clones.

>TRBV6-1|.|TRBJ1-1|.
CASSESTEAFF
TGTGCCAGCAGTGAATCGACTGAAGCTTTCTTT
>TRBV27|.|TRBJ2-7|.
CASSFGREYEQYF
TGTGCCAGCAGTTTTGGCAGGGAATACGAGCAGTACTTC
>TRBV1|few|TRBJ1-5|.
CTSSQNPQILSGSNQPQHF
TGCACCAGCAGCCAAAACCCCCAAATCCTATCGGGAAGCAATCAGCCCCAGCATTTT
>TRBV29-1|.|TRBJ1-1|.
CSANTGVNTEAFF
TGCAGCGCAAACACAGGAGTCAACACTGAAGCTTTCTTT
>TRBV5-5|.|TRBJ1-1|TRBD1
CASSQTGGKNTEAFF
TGTGCCAGCAGCCAGACAGGGGGGAAGAACACTGAAGCTTTCTTT
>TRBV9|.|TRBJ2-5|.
CASTTAGTPKETQYF
TGTGCCAGCACCACTGCCGGGACTCCTAAAGAGACCCAGTACTTC
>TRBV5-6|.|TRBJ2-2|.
CASSLERRTGELFF
TGTGCCAGCAGCTTGGAGAGGCGGACCGGGGAGCTGTTTTTT
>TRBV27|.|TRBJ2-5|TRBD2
CASSLNRGEQYF
TGTGCCAGCAGTTTGAATCGGGGGGAGCAGTACTTC
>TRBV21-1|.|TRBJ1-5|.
CASSNVPRTVSNQPQHF
TGTGCCAGCAGCAATGTCCCCCGGACAGTTAGCAATCAGCCCCAGCATTTT
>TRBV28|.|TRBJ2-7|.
CASSSQWVAGHEQYF
TGTGCCAGCAGTTCCCAATGGGTCGCTGGGCACGAGCAGTACTTC
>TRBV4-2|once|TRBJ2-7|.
CASSQGIGPVYEQYF
TGTGCCAGCAGCCAAGGGATAGGACCCGTCTACGAGCAGTACTTC
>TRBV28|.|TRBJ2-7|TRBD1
CASGGRQGPIYEQYF
TGTGCCAGCGGTGGGAGACAGGGTCCGATTTACGAGCAGTACTTC
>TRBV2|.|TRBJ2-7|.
CASGRRSYEQYF
TGTGCCAGCGGAAGGCGCTCCTACGAGCAGTACTTC
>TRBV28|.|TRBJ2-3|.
CASSPNLGERLDTQYF
TGTGCCAGCAGCCCCAACTTGGGGGAGCGTCTGGATACGCAGTATTTT
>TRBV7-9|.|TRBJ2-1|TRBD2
CASSFLRGYNEQFF
TGTGCCAGCAGCTTCCTGCGGGGGTACAATGAGCAGTTCTTC